These 24 T cell receptor beta chains share one sample of origin, sequenced in a study of blood T cell repertoires in COVID-19. TCRdb's table, derived via immunoSEQ multiplex PCR, lists solely in-frame clones and lacks some. The data hold fewer than 300,000 clones, with about 87% observed a single time. Sequencing was done on a sample of peripheral blood. The origin of the receptors is a woman aged 50 to 65 with acute or convalescent COVID-19.

V and J are TRBV9 and TRBJ2-4; 11 nucleotides match TRBD1. The CDR3 runs to 17 residues. The germline CDR1 and CDR2 sequences are SGDLS and YYNGEE. The V segment lost 4 bases and the J segment 3 bases; nucleotides outside the gene matches: 9. The CDR3 nucleotides are TGTGCCAGCAGCCCACCGGGACAGGGGGGAGTCAAAAACATTCAGTACTTC. Its protein product is CASSPPGQGGVKNIQYF.

Remarks on this clone: An end of the junction does not agree with germline; a read error may underlie this. The genes are TRBV5-6 and TRBJ2-7; possible D gene TRBD2, 5 bases. The germline CDR1 and CDR2 sequences are SGHDT and YYEEEE. CDR3 length: 13 amino acids. CDR3 nucleotides: TGTGCCAGCAGCCGCGCGGGTGGGTACGGGCAGTACTTC. Protein: CASSRAGGYGQYF.

The chain employs TRBV6-5 and TRBJ2-1; a possible D gene is TRBD2 (5 bases). The V end lost 8 bases, the J end lost 6 bases, and 17 bases lay between the germline ends. CDR1 and CDR2 from the germline V gene are MNHEY and SVGAGI. The CDR3 is made up of 14 amino acids. CDR3: CASLLATLGNEQFF. The CDR3 DNA reads TGTGCCAGCCTGCTAGCAACTTTGGGCAATGAGCAGTTCTTC.

The chain links TRBV5-1 to TRBJ1-2; D not certain. Trimming pared 3 bases from V and 7 bases from J, leaving 13 bases between. Germline V gene lookup returns CDR1 SGHRS and CDR2 YFSETQ. This CDR3 region has 13 residues. The chain's CDR3 is CASSSLEQTGYTF. The CDR3 DNA is TGCGCCAGCAGCTCACTGGAACAGACTGGCTACACCTTC.

The chain is built from TRBV2 and TRBJ2-2, with 7 bases matching TRBD1. The CDR3 totals 16 residues. Trimming at V came to 3 bases and at J to 4 bases, leaving 8 bases not matched to a gene. Germline V CDR1 and CDR2: SNHLY, FYNNEI. The CDR3 region has the DNA TGTGCCAGCAGTGATTCTGCAGGGGGAAGCACCGGGGAGCTGTTTTTT. Residues: CASSDSAGGSTGELFF.

The V call is TRBV28, the J call TRBJ1-2; tentatively, D is TRBD1 (6 bases). CDR1 and CDR2 from the germline V gene are MDHEN and SYDVKM. Deletions cut 6 bases from V and 4 bases from J, with 33 bases between. This CDR3 is built from 20 residues. For the CDR3, the DNA is TGTGCCAGCAGGCCCTCGATCCCAGAATTGACGGGGACACGGGGCTATGGCTACACCTTC. It yields the protein CASRPSIPELTGTRGYGYTF.

This sequence joins TRBV5-1 and TRBJ2-3, with D maybe TRBD2 (6 bases). The CDR3 runs 16 residues. V lost 0 bases and J 2 bases, leaving 13 bases between the germline ends. CDR1 is SGHRS, CDR2 YFSETQ, per germline. Written as DNA, the CDR3 is TGCGCCAGCAGCTTGGCGGCTAGCGCCAACACAGATACGCAGTATTTT. It is translated as CASSLAASANTDTQYF. Together with reference TRBV5-1 and TRBJ2-3, the CDR3 gives the full variable domain: KAGVTQTPRYLIKTRGQQVTLSCSPISGHRSVSWYQQTPGQGLQFLFEYFSETQRNKGNFPGRFSGRQFSNSRSEMNVSTLELGDSALYLCASSLAASANTDTQYFGPGTRLTVL.

This sequence joins TRBV15 and TRBJ2-1; TRBD1 aligns across 9 bases. This CDR3 has 17 amino acids. The germline V gene has CDR1 LNHNV and CDR2 YYDKDF (reference sequence). Trimming cost V 4 bases and J 3 bases; bases outside gene matches: 10. CDR3 coding DNA: TGTGCCACCAGCAAAACCGGGACAGGGCTACTCTACAATGAGCAGTTCTTC. Translation: CATSKTGTGLLYNEQFF.

This rearrangement joins TRBV5-8 to TRBJ2-2; D perhaps matches TRBD1 (6 bases). Germline V gene lookup returns CDR1 SGHTS and CDR2 YDEGEE. V was trimmed by 2 bases and J by 1 base, leaving 9 bases between them. CDR3 length: 15 residues. CDR3 protein: CASSFTGMNTGELFF. CDR3 sequence (DNA): TGTGCCAGCAGCTTCACAGGGATGAACACCGGGGAGCTGTTTTTT.

The CDR3 region is CASSVGETYNEQFF. As DNA, the CDR3 is TGTGCCAGCAGCGTAGGGGAGACCTACAATGAGCAGTTCTTC. The chain uses TRBV9 and TRBJ2-1; tentatively, D is TRBD2 (5 bases). Trimming took off 0 bases at V and 2 bases at J, with 6 bases between the two ends. This CDR3 is 14 amino acids long. The V gene's germline CDR1 is SGDLS and CDR2 YYNGEE.

This chain connects TRBV18 to TRBJ1-3, with 7 bases fitting TRBD1. The germline V gene has CDR1 KGHSH and CDR2 LQKENI. The trim removed 3 bases at V and 1 base at J, leaving 3 bases unmatched. This CDR3 is 15 amino acids long. The CDR3, as DNA: TGTGCCAGCTCACCGAACAGGGGATCTGGAAACACCATATATTTT. This sequence encodes CASSPNRGSGNTIYF.

The chain has TRBV27 and TRBJ2-7, with D perhaps TRBD2 (7 bases). V lost 3 bases and J lost 4, with 13 bases in between. Per germline, CDR1 MNHEY and CDR2 SMNVEV (reference sequence). CDR3 length: 14 residues. CDR3 in DNA: TGTGCCAGCAGTTTCGCGGGGGCGAGTTACGAGCAGTACTTC. Protein product: CASSFAGASYEQYF.

The chain employs TRBV27 and TRBJ2-7; 11 nucleotides align to TRBD1. Germline V gene lookup returns CDR1 MNHEY and CDR2 SMNVEV (reference sequence). After removal of 4 bases from V and 3 bases from J, the junction contained 5 bases not matched to a gene. CDR3 length equals 15 residues. The CDR3: CASSSPDRGHYEQYF. CDR3 nucleotide sequence: TGTGCCAGCAGTTCCCCGGACAGGGGGCACTACGAGCAGTACTTC.

Remarks on this clone: Because the CDR3's place on the DNA is in doubt, the DNA is left out and the CDR3 is given as listed by TCRdb. The chain couples TRBV5-1 to TRBJ2-7; the table's D call TRBD2 went unverified against the DNA. Looked up from germline, CDR1 is SGHRS and CDR2 is YFSETQ. The CDR3 spans 13 amino acids, including both terminal residues. CDR3 region: CASSSSAGYEQYF.

The chain employs TRBV9 and TRBJ2-2; 8 positions agree with TRBD1. The germline V gene encodes CDR1 SGDLS and CDR2 YYNGEE. The CDR3 extends over 15 amino acids. The junction had 3 bases not matched to a gene; V was cut back by 4 bases and J by 1 base. The CDR3 nucleotides are TGTGCCAGCAGCACCGGACAGGGGAACACCGGGGAGCTGTTTTTT. As protein: CASSTGQGNTGELFF.

This chain joins TRBV24-1 and TRBJ2-1; a possible D gene is TRBD1 (5 bases). V shed 7 bases and J shed 0 bases, with 6 bases lying between them. This CDR3 is 13 amino acids long. Germline loops: CDR1 KGHDR, CDR2 SFDVKD. CDR3 DNA: TGTGCCACCAGCAGGGTCTCCTACAATGAGCAGTTCTTC. The encoded protein is CATSRVSYNEQFF.

This clone was seen once. J is TRBJ2-7 and V is TRBV27, with a possible D match to TRBD2 (5 bases). Germline CDR1 is MNHEY and CDR2 is SMNVEV (reference sequence). Trimming took 2 bases from V and 5 from J, leaving 16 bases between them. The CDR3 is 15 amino acids. The CDR3 DNA sequence: TGTGCCAGCAGTTTAATTGCGGGCGCCGGCCACGAGCAGTACTTC. Its translation is CASSLIAGAGHEQYF.

The CDR3 spells CASSIQSSGANVLTF. The CDR3 DNA is TGTGCCAGCAGCATACAGTCTTCTGGGGCCAACGTCCTGACTTTC. This rearrangement joins TRBV5-4 to TRBJ2-6, with unresolved D. The length of the CDR3 is 15 residues. The V gene's germline CDR1 is SGHNT and CDR2 YYREEE (reference sequence). V dropped 4 bases and J dropped 1 base, with 9 bases sitting between them.

The chain joins TRBV24-1 to TRBJ2-1; 16 bases agree with TRBD2. With 3 bases clipped from V and 4 bases from J, the junction kept 11 bases outside the gene matches. CDR1 and CDR2 (germline): KGHDR, SFDVKD. This CDR3 is 20 amino acids long. CDR3 in DNA: TGTGCCACCAGTGATCCGCCGGGACTAGCGGGAGGGCCGGAGTACAATGAGCAGTTCTTC. This encodes CATSDPPGLAGGPEYNEQFF.

V gene TRBV10-1 combines with J gene TRBJ1-5; TRBD1 matches at 7 bases. Looked up from germline, CDR1 is WNHNN and CDR2 is SYGVQD (reference sequence). After removal of 6 bases from V and 0 bases from J, the junction contained 11 bases not matched to a gene. The CDR3 runs 17 residues. The CDR3, as DNA: TGCGCCAGCAGCGAATTTCGGGACAGCTATAGCAATCAGCCCCAGCATTTT. As protein: CASSEFRDSYSNQPQHF.

The chain couples TRBV4-2 to TRBJ2-7, with D perhaps matching TRBD1 (6 bases). The germline V gene has CDR1 LGHNA and CDR2 YNFKEQ. The CDR3 has 15 amino acids. V lost 0 bases and J 9 bases, leaving 18 bases between the germline ends. DNA for the CDR3: TGTGCCAGCAGCCAAGATGGTGGACAGCCCTTTGGGCAGTACTTC. This encodes CASSQDGGQPFGQYF.

The V gene is TRBV29-1, the J gene TRBJ2-7; a possible D gene is TRBD2 (5 bases). V lost 2 bases and J 9 bases, leaving 17 bases between the germline ends. Germline V CDR1 and CDR2: SQVTM, ANQGSEA. The CDR3 has 13 amino acids. The CDR3 sequence is CSVETGRLEGQYF. CDR3 bases: TGCAGCGTTGAAACCGGCCGACTTGAGGGGCAGTACTTC.

The V call is TRBV2, the J call TRBJ2-7, with 8 bases that match TRBD1. V trimming: 7 bases; J trimming: 7 bases; junction bases outside the gene matches: 6. The CDR3 consists of 12 residues. Germline loops: CDR1 SNHLY, CDR2 FYNNEI. The CDR3 bases are TGTGCCAGCACCTTAACAGGGGGTGAGCAGTACTTC. Translating gives CASTLTGGEQYF.

The chain recombines TRBV5-1 with TRBJ1-1; possibly TRBD1 for D (6 bases). The length of the CDR3 is 15 residues. Trimming took 2 bases from V and 0 from J, leaving 11 bases between them. Germline CDR1 is SGHRS and CDR2 is YFSETQ. CDR3 coding DNA: TGCGCCAGCAGCTTATCGACAGGTTTGAACACTGAAGCTTTCTTT. Residues: CASSLSTGLNTEAFF.